Listed below are T cell receptor beta chains from one sample, sequenced in a study of cytomegalovirus exposure and HLA in healthy donors. TCRdb's table, derived via immunoSEQ multiplex PCR, lists solely in-frame clones and lacks some. The repertoire consists of tens of thousands of clones, with about 70% occurring once and the leading ten covering under 25%. The specimen sequenced was PBMCs. Source of these receptors: a woman between 50 and 59 years old in good health and CMV-seropositive. Each CDR3 is given with its conserved first and last residue. D genes are given only for firm matches. The listing skips clone size in some rows; elsewhere it reads once, few, many or a size class.

size: -
D: TRBD1
J: TRBJ1-4
length: 15
V: TRBV5-1
DNA: TGCGCCAGCAGCGCAACAGGGGCGGATAATGAAAAACTGTTTTTT
CDR3: CASSATGADNEKLFF

size: -
D: -
J: TRBJ2-1
length: 15
V: TRBV5-1
DNA: TGCGCCAGCAGCTTGGCCTTGGCTTGGGCCAATGAGCAGTTCTTC
CDR3: CASSLALAWANEQFF

size: -
D: TRBD1
J: TRBJ1-4
length: 14
V: TRBV4-3
DNA: TGCGCCAGCAGCCCTACGACAGGGGATGAAAAACTGTTTTTT
CDR3: CASSPTTGDEKLFF

size: -
D: TRBD2
J: TRBJ2-1
length: 17
V: TRBV7-2
DNA: TGTGCCAGCAGCTTAAAGACTAGCCTGGGCCAGATGAGTGAGCAGTTCTTC
CDR3: CASSLKTSLGQMSEQFF

size: -
D: -
J: TRBJ2-4
length: 14
V: TRBV28
DNA: TGTGCCAGCAGTTGGGAGGTAGCCAAAAACATTCAGTACTTC
CDR3: CASSWEVAKNIQYF

size: -
D: -
J: TRBJ2-1
length: 13
V: TRBV25-1
DNA: TGTGCCAGCAGTCCTTTCGACAGCAATGAGCAGTTCTTC
CDR3: CASSPFDSNEQFF

size: -
D: -
J: TRBJ1-5
length: 15
V: TRBV7-2
DNA: TGTGCCAGCAGCGTGCGCGCGGGGCTGGATCAGCCCCAGCATTTT
CDR3: CASSVRAGLDQPQHF

size: -
D: TRBD2
J: TRBJ2-3
length: 18
V: TRBV7-9
DNA: TGTGCCAGCAGCTCCCCTGCCAGACTAGCGGCTAGCACAGATACGCAGTATTTT
CDR3: CASSSPARLAASTDTQYF

size: -
D: TRBD2
J: TRBJ2-1
length: 18
V: TRBV2
DNA: TGTGCCAGCAGTGACCCCAGCGGGGGGTACGGGAGGCAGAATGAGCAGTTCTTC
CDR3: CASSDPSGGYGRQNEQFF

size: -
D: TRBD2
J: TRBJ2-1
length: 19
V: TRBV14
DNA: TGTGCCAGCAGCCAAGCTACATGGACTAGCGGGAGAAGGGGCGATGAGCAGTTCTTC
CDR3: CASSQATWTSGRRGDEQFF

size: -
D: TRBD1
J: TRBJ1-2
length: 17
V: TRBV11-2
DNA: TGTGCCAGCAGCTTATCTGGACAGGGGGCACGAGGGCAAGGCTACACCTTC
CDR3: CASSLSGQGARGQGYTF

size: -
D: TRBD1
J: TRBJ2-1
length: 14
V: TRBV25-1
DNA: TGTGCCAGCAGTGGGACAGGGGGCCGGAGTGAGCAGTTCTTC
CDR3: CASSGTGGRSEQFF

size: few
D: -
J: TRBJ2-3
length: 13
V: TRBV5-1
DNA: TGCGCCAGCAGCTTGCTAGGCACAGATACGCAGTATTTT
CDR3: CASSLLGTDTQYF

size: -
D: -
J: TRBJ2-7
length: 14
V: TRBV5-1
DNA: TGCGCCAGCAGCCGATGGGGGGTTCCTAGCGAGCAGTACTTC
CDR3: CASSRWGVPSEQYF

size: once
D: TRBD1
J: TRBJ2-7
length: 15
V: TRBV4-3
DNA: TGCGCCAGCAGCCTCGAATCGGGACAGTCCTACGAGCAGTACTTC
CDR3: CASSLESGQSYEQYF

size: -
D: -
J: TRBJ1-4
length: 14
V: TRBV6-6
DNA: TGTGCCAGCAGCCCAGGGCGCGTTAATGAAAAACTGTTTTTT
CDR3: CASSPGRVNEKLFF

size: -
D: -
J: TRBJ2-3
length: 17
V: TRBV9
DNA: TGTGCCAGCAGCGTAGGTAGCGTCCCCTTCGGCACAGATACGCAGTATTTT
CDR3: CASSVGSVPFGTDTQYF

size: -
D: TRBD1
J: TRBJ1-5
length: 14
V: TRBV6-6
DNA: TGTGCCAGCAGTGCCGGGACAGGGATACAGCCCCAGCATTTT
CDR3: CASSAGTGIQPQHF

size: -
D: TRBD2
J: TRBJ2-1
length: 16
V: TRBV7-9
DNA: TGTGCCAGCAGTCGGACTAGCGGGGTCTCCTACAATGAGCAGTTCTTC
CDR3: CASSRTSGVSYNEQFF

size: -
D: -
J: TRBJ2-4
length: 16
V: TRBV6-1
DNA: TGTGCCAGCAGTGAAGCGGGGGCCCGGACCCAAAACATTCAGTACTTC
CDR3: CASSEAGARTQNIQYF

size: once
D: TRBD2
J: TRBJ2-1
length: 15
V: TRBV12-5
DNA: TGTGCTAGTGGTGCCGGGACTAGCGTCAACAATGAGCAGTTCTTC
CDR3: CASGAGTSVNNEQFF

size: -
D: -
J: TRBJ1-4
length: 14
V: TRBV14
DNA: TGTGCCAGCAGCCCCCGGAGCGAGAATGAAAAACTGTTTTTT
CDR3: CASSPRSENEKLFF

size: -
D: TRBD1
J: TRBJ1-5
length: 14
V: TRBV5-1
DNA: TGCGCCAGCAGCCCCGGCAGGGGGAGCCAGCCCCAGCATTTT
CDR3: CASSPGRGSQPQHF

size: -
D: TRBD2
J: TRBJ2-7
length: 15
V: TRBV4-3
DNA: TGCGCCAGCAGCCAACTACTAGCGGAGAACTACGAGCAGTACTTC
CDR3: CASSQLLAENYEQYF

size: once
D: -
J: TRBJ2-2
length: 16
V: TRBV5-4
DNA: TGTGCCAGCAGCTTGGGGGAGCGATCGAACACCGGGGAGCTGTTTTTT
CDR3: CASSLGERSNTGELFF

size: -
D: -
J: TRBJ2-5
length: 13
V: TRBV4-1
DNA: TGCGCCAGCAGCCGTGACAGTCAGGAGACCCAGTACTTC
CDR3: CASSRDSQETQYF

size: -
D: -
J: TRBJ2-3
length: 15
V: TRBV6-5
DNA: TGTGCCAGCGCCGCGGGTCGTCCTAGCACAGATACGCAGTATTTT
CDR3: CASAAGRPSTDTQYF